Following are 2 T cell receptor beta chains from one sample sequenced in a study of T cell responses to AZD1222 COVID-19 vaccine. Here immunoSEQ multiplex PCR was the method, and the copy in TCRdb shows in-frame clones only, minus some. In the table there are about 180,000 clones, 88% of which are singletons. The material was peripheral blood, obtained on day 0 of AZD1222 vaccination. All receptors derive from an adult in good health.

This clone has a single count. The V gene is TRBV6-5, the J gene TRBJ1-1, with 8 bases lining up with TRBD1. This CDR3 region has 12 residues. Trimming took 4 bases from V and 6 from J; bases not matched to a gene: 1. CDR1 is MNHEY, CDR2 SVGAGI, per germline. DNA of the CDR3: TGTGCCAGCAGTTTGACAGGGGCTGAAGCTTTCTTT. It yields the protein CASSLTGAEAFF.

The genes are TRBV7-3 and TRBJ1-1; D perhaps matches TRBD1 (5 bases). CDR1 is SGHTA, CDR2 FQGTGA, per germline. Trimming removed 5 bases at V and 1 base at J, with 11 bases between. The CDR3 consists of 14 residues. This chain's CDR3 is CASSRTGTNTEAFF. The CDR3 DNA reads TGTGCCAGCAGCCGTACCGGGACGAACACTGAAGCTTTCTTT.